This entry concerns a single T cell receptor (beta chain). The sample comes from a study of CD8 T cells in Susac syndrome. For the study at large: Active disease was present in over 5 of the sequenced Susac syndrome patients, whereas under 10 of them were in remission.

Reverse transcription of about 0.45 to 1 ug RNA was performed with random hexamers. A single record per CDR3 protein comes from TCRdb applying MiXCR to the immunoSEQ multiplex PCR reads. The sample comprises more than 150,000 distinct CDR3 sequences, almost 96% of which are singletons, and approximately 0.1% rests with the top ten. V was pared by 11 bases and J by 2 bases, with 7 bases between. CDR1 is MNHEY and CDR2 is SVGAGI in the germline V gene. This CDR3 has 12 residues. TCR beta sequencing was performed on blood CD8+ and CD4+ T cells. This TCR came from a human donor with Susac syndrome. Sequencing input: CD4+ T cells from PBMCs. This chain uses TRBV6-5 with TRBJ2-6; D is unresolved. The CDR3 nucleotides are TGTGCCTCCTCCACTGGGGCCAACGTCCTGACTTTC. It specifies CASSTGANVLTF.